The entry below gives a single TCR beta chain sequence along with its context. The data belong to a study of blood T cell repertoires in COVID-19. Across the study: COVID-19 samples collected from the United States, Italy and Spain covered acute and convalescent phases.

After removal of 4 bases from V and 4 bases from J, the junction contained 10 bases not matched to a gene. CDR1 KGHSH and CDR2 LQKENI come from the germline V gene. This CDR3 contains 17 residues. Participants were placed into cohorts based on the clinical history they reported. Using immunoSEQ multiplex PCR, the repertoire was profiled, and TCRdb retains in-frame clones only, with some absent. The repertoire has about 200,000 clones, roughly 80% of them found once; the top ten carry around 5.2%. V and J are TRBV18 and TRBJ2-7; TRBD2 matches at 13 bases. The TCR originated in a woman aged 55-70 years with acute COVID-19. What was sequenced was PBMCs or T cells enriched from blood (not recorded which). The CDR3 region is CASSRNAGTSGTYEQYF. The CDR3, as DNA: TGTGCCAGCTCACGAAACGCCGGGACTAGCGGGACATACGAGCAGTACTTC.